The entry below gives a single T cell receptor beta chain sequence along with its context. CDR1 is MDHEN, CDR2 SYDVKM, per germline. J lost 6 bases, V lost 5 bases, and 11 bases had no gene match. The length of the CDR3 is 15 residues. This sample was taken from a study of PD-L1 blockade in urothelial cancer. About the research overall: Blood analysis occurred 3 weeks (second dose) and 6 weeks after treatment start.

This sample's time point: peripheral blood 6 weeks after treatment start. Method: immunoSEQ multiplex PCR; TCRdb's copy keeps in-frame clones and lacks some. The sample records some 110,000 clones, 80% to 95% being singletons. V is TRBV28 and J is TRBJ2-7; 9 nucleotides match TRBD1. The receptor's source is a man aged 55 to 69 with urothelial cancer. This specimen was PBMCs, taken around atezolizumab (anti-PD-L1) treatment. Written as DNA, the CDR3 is TGTGCCAGCAGTCCCCGGGACAGGGATGACCGCGAGCAGTACTTC. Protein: CASSPRDRDDREQYF.